This passage covers 18 T cell receptor beta chains from one sample sequenced in a study of human T cells and chemical hapten exposure. Time point in this sample: patch test 1, 2 weeks after DPC sensitization. Treatment described: therapeutic diphenylcyclopropenone sensitization with weekly scalp DPC. TCRdb redid the calling of the RACE reads with MiXCR, one entry per CDR3 protein. The data show more than 65,000 distinct CDR3 sequences, about 8% seen once. The material was whole blood, obtained in connection with sensitization to the hapten diphenylcyclopropenone (DPC). These receptors all stem from a woman aged 25 to 39 with alopecia areata. Some clones in this sample may be carry-over from other donors' samples.

This clonotype appeared a few times. The V call is TRBV19, the J call TRBJ1-5, with a tentative D call TRBD1 (6 bases). CDR3 length: 15 amino acids. Germline CDR1 LNHDA, CDR2 SQIVND (reference sequence). Between the trimmed V and J ends, which lost 3 bases and 7 bases, there was a span of 16 bases. The CDR3 nucleotides read TGTGCCAGTAGTATGACAGGCCGGTTTAACCAGCCCCAGCATTTT. It is translated as CASSMTGRFNQPQHF.

In its sample, this clonotype was seen many times. The J gene is TRBJ1-1, the V gene TRBV20-1; TRBD1 is a possible D gene (6 bases). Germline loops: CDR1 DFQATT, CDR2 SNEGSKA (reference sequence). With 3 bases removed from V and 4 bases from J, the gap between germline ends came to 27 bases. The CDR3 loop spans 18 amino acids. CDR3 residues: CSASGRGRRGAVGTEAFF. CDR3 in DNA: TGCAGTGCTAGTGGTCGGGGCCGTCGGGGGGCTGTGGGCACTGAAGCTTTCTTT.

This clonotype was counted at least ten times. V and J are TRBV29-1 and TRBJ2-5; D remains unclear. V lost 3 bases and J 2 bases, leaving 13 bases between the germline ends. The CDR3 runs to 14 residues. Germline values: CDR1 SQVTM, CDR2 ANQGSEA. The CDR3 is CSVDSGAYQETQYF. The DNA for the CDR3 is TGCAGCGTTGATTCAGGAGCATATCAAGAGACCCAGTACTTC.

There are a few counts of this clonotype. This chain connects TRBV5-4 to TRBJ2-2; no clear D gene. CDR1 and CDR2 (germline): SGHNT, YYREEE (reference sequence). CDR3 size: 14 residues. Trimming left V 5 bases short and J 5 bases short, with 13 bases between. CDR3 in amino acids: CASRPLLGTGELFF. The DNA for the CDR3 is TGTGCCAGCAGACCCCTCCTTGGGACCGGGGAGCTGTTTTTT.

This chain uses TRBV6-5 with TRBJ1-1; D might be TRBD1 (6 bases). Trimming removed 8 bases from V and 5 bases from J, with 15 bases in between. The CDR3 runs 13 residues. Germline V CDR1 and CDR2: MNHEY, SVGAGI. In nucleotides, the CDR3 is TGTGCCAGCCTCCCGGGAACAGGGACTGAAGCTTTCTTT. Protein product: CASLPGTGTEAFF.

This clonotype was found many times. The rearrangement joins TRBV3-1 to TRBJ1-1, with D hard to call. The CDR3 covers 13 residues. CDR1 is LGHDT and CDR2 is YNNKEL in the germline V gene (reference sequence). The germline V and J ends were trimmed by 2 bases and 3 bases, with 7 bases remaining between them. The chain's CDR3 is CASSQIHDTEAFF. The CDR3 region has the DNA TGTGCCAGCAGCCAAATCCACGACACTGAAGCTTTCTTT.

In its sample, this clonotype was seen many times. The genes are TRBV20-1 and TRBJ2-5; tentative D call: TRBD1 (5 bases). The CDR3 sequence is 13 residues long. Per the germline V gene, CDR1 is DFQATT and CDR2 is SNEGSKA (reference sequence). V lost 3 bases and J lost 5, with 13 bases in between. The CDR3 sequence is CSARGQLGETQYF. The CDR3, as DNA: TGCAGTGCTAGGGGGCAGTTAGGGGAGACCCAGTACTTC.

This clonotype was counted many times. This chain connects TRBV6-5 to TRBJ1-1; the D is unclear. V was clipped by 5 bases and J by 3 bases, with 13 bases between them. The CDR3 loop spans 14 amino acids. Germline CDR1 reads MNHEY; CDR2 reads SVGAGI. The DNA for the CDR3 is TGTGCCAGCAGTGCCCGGTACGCGGACACTGAAGCTTTCTTT. Translation gives CASSARYADTEAFF.

This clonotype was recorded at least ten times. The chain has TRBV9 and TRBJ2-5, with D perhaps assigned TRBD1 or TRBD2 (6 bases each). V lost 2 bases, J lost 1 base, and 9 bases lay in between. Germline CDR1 and CDR2: SGDLS and YYNGEE. This CDR3 spans 14 amino acids. The CDR3 DNA is TGTGCCAGCAGCGTTTCGGGGGCCCAAGAGACCCAGTACTTC. Translated, it gives CASSVSGAQETQYF.

This clonotype has just a few counts. The V gene is TRBV29-1, the J gene TRBJ2-3; D call uncertain. CDR1 is SQVTM and CDR2 is ANQGSEA in the germline V gene. This CDR3 region has 12 residues. V shed 4 bases and J shed 2 bases, with 7 bases lying between them. CDR3 in amino acids: CSVVAHTDTQYF. CDR3 bases: TGCAGCGTTGTGGCTCACACAGATACGCAGTATTTT.

This clonotype was detected many times. V and J are TRBV5-1 and TRBJ1-4, with 9 bases that match TRBD1. This CDR3 contains 13 residues. Looked up from germline, CDR1 is SGHRS and CDR2 is YFSETQ. Trimming removed 5 bases from V and 13 bases from J; junction bases left unmatched: 9. This CDR3 reads CASSPVGGQGLFF. The CDR3 DNA follows: TGCGCCAGCAGTCCGGTGGGGGGACAGGGACTGTTTTTT.

This clonotype was detected a few times. The rearrangement links TRBV5-4 to TRBJ1-3; 7 positions match TRBD1. Trimming removed 5 bases from V and 0 bases from J; junction bases left unmatched: 2. Looked up from germline, CDR1 is SGHNT and CDR2 is YYREEE (reference sequence). The CDR3 contains 14 residues. CDR3 region: CASRDRSSGNTIYF. DNA of the CDR3: TGTGCCAGCAGGGACAGGAGCTCTGGAAACACCATATATTTT.

In its sample, this clonotype was seen many times. The chain couples TRBV20-1 to TRBJ1-1; D is ambiguous. V lost 0 bases and J 1 base, leaving 6 bases between the germline ends. Germline V gives CDR1 DFQATT, CDR2 SNEGSKA (reference sequence). The CDR3 runs 13 residues. The DNA of the CDR3 is TGCAGTGCTAGAGAGGGAGGGAACACTGAAGCTTTCTTT. It yields the protein CSAREGGNTEAFF.

The V gene is TRBV6-5, the J gene TRBJ2-1; the D call may be TRBD1 or TRBD2 (6 bases each). Trimming took off 6 bases at V and 8 bases at J, with 23 bases between the two ends. The CDR3 contains 16 residues. Germline-derived CDR1 and CDR2 are MNHEY and SVGAGI. CDR3 amino acids: CASSLSSGAGLYEQFF. The DNA for the CDR3 is TGTGCCAGCAGCCTCTCCTCGGGGGCCGGTTTATATGAGCAGTTCTTC.

This clonotype came up many times. The junction shows a germline mismatch at one end, possibly a read error. V usage is TRBV18 and J usage is TRBJ2-3; D unclear. This CDR3 is 13 amino acids long. Germline values: CDR1 KGHSH, CDR2 LQKENI. In DNA, the CDR3 is TGTGCCAGCTCACCACTCGGCGCAGAAACGCAGTATTTT. It codes for CASSPLGAETQYF.

This clonotype was recorded at least ten times. J is TRBJ2-3 and V is TRBV12-3 or TRBV12-4; D perhaps matches TRBD1 (6 bases). The CDR3 consists of 16 residues. V was clipped by 4 bases and J by 2 bases, with 16 bases between them. In nucleotides, the CDR3 is TGTGCCAGCAGTTGGGTCCCGGGACAAACCACAGATACGCAGTATTTT. Encoded protein: CASSWVPGQTTDTQYF.

The chain is built from TRBV7-9 and TRBJ1-2; 7 nucleotides align to TRBD1. This CDR3 contains 14 residues. With 1 base clipped from V and 7 bases from J, the junction kept 6 bases outside the gene matches. CDR1 and CDR2 from the germline V gene are SEHNR and FQNEAQ (reference sequence). The CDR3 DNA is TGTGCCAGCAGCTTAGAGGGACAGCGTATTGGCTACACCTTC. Translating gives CASSLEGQRIGYTF.

This clonotype was counted many times. The genes are TRBV19 and TRBJ1-2; TRBD1 is a possible D gene (6 bases). The CDR3 is 15 residues long. Germline V gene lookup returns CDR1 LNHDA and CDR2 SQIVND (reference sequence). Between the trimmed V and J ends, which lost 3 bases and 9 bases, there was a span of 20 bases. The CDR3, as DNA: TGTGCCAGTAGTATCCCAGGGGTATCCGCCGAAAGCTACACCTTC. It is translated as CASSIPGVSAESYTF.